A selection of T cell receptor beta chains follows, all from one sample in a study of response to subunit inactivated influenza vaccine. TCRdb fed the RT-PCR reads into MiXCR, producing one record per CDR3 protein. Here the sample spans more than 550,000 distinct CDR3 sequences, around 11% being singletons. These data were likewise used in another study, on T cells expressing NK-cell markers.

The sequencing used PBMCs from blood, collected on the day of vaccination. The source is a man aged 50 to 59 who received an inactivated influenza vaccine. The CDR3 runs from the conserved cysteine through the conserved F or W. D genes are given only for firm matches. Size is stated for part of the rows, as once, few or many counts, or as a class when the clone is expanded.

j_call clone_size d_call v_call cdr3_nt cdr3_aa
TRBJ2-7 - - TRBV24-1 TGTGCCACCAGTGATTTCAACAGGAAGCAGTACTTC CATSDFNRKQYF
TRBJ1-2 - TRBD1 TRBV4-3 TGCGCCAGCAGCCCAGGGACAGGGGGTGACTATGGCTACACCTTC CASSPGTGGDYGYTF
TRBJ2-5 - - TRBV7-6 TGTGCCAGCAGCCCGTGGGGCAAAACACAAGAGACCCAGTACTTC CASSPWGKTQETQYF
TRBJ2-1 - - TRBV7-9 TGTGCCAGCAGCTTTACTCGGGGACACAATGAGCAGTTCTTC CASSFTRGHNEQFF
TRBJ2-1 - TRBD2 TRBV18 TGTGCCAGCTCACCGGGACTAGCGGGGGGGCGGTACCCCAATGAGCAGTTCTTC CASSPGLAGGRYPNEQFF
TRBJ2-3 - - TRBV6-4 TGTGCCAGCGGGGACACTAGCACAGATACGCAGTATTTT CASGDTSTDTQYF
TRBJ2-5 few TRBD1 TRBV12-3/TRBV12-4 TGTGCCAGCAGTAACTCCCTCAGGGGGCGCGGGGAGACCCAGTACTTC CASSNSLRGRGETQYF
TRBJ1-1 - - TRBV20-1 TGCAGTGCGTACAGGGATACGAACACTGAAGCTTTCTTT CSAYRDTNTEAFF
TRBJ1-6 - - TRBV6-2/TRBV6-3 TGTGCCAGCAGTTACTCGGCAGATAATTCACCCCTCCACTTT CASSYSADNSPLHF
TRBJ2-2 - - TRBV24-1 TGTGCCACCAGTGGAAACAGGGCTGCGAACACCGGGGAGCTGTTTTTT CATSGNRAANTGELFF
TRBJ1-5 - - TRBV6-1 TGTGCCAGCAGTCCCGTCCCCGATCAGCCCCAGCATTTT CASSPVPDQPQHF
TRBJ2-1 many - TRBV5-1 TGCGCCAGCAGCTTGGCTGGAAACAATGAGCAGTTCTTC CASSLAGNNEQFF
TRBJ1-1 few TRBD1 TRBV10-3 TGTGCCATCAGGGGCCAGACAGGGCCGAACACTGAAGCTTTCTTT CAIRGQTGPNTEAFF
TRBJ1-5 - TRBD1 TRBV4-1 TGCGCCAGCAGCCACCAACCGGGACAGGGGACCCCCCAGCATTTT CASSHQPGQGTPQHF
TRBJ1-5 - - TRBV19 TGTGCCAGTACTTGGGACGCCGGAGGCAATCAGCCCCAGCATTTT CASTWDAGGNQPQHF
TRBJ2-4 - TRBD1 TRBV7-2 TGTGCCAGCAGCCTACTGACAGGGTTAGCCAAAAACATTCAGTACTTC CASSLLTGLAKNIQYF
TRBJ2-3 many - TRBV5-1 TGCGCCAGCAGCCCGGAGTTGGGGGGCATTGATACAGATACGCAGTATTTT CASSPELGGIDTDTQYF
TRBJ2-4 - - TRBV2 TGTGCCTCGGGAGTGGGGGACATTCAGTACTTC CASGVGDIQYF
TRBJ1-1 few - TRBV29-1 TGCAGCGTTGAGAAGGGAATGAACACTGAAGCTTTCTTT CSVEKGMNTEAFF
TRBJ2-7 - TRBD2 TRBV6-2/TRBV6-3 TGTGCCAGCAGTGGGACTACCCGGGCCTACGAGCAGTACTTC CASSGTTRAYEQYF
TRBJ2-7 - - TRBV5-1 TGCGCCAGCAGCTTTTCTGGGGACCTTTTTAACGAGCAGTACTTC CASSFSGDLFNEQYF
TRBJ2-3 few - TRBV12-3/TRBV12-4 TGTGCCAGCAGTTTAGGGGGGGGCCCTGTAACAGATACGCAGTATTTT CASSLGGGPVTDTQYF
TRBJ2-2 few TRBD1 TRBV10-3 TGTGCCATCTACTCAGGGGGAACCGGGGAGCTGTTTTTT CAIYSGGTGELFF
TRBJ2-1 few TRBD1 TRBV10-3 TGTGCCATCAGAGATACAGGGGGCGCTTACAATGAGCAGTTCTTC CAIRDTGGAYNEQFF
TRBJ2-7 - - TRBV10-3 TGTGCCATCACTCCCCAGGAGCGGAACGAGCAGTACTTC CAITPQERNEQYF
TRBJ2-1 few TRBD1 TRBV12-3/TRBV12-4 TGTGCCAGCAGGAGTACAGGGGGGAATGAGCAGTTCTTC CASRSTGGNEQFF